This record looks at one T cell receptor beta chain sequence and its context. CDR1 is SNHLY, CDR2 FYNNEI, per germline. The J segment lost 6 bases and the V segment lost 5 bases, leaving 7 bases of the junction unmatched. The length of the CDR3 is 13 residues. Data came from immunoSEQ multiplex PCR; TCRdb stores just in-frame clones and leaves some out. The table lists hundreds of thousands of clones, around 87% of them singletons. This sample was taken from a study of shared T cell receptors in the human thymus. This sample was also put to use in a study of human thymus T cells. That work adds: The donors were infants in Finland with congenital heart defects, otherwise immunologically healthy. In corrective heart surgery, resections were taken, and these provided the thymus tissue. Use of V and J genes seemed skewed within the thymic and blood repertoires. Thymic repertoires from unrelated individuals overlapped highly, related research reported.

The source is a boy in the first two years of life with a congenital heart defect. The source material was thymocytes. V usage is TRBV2 and J usage is TRBJ2-7, with 7 nucleotides matching TRBD2. The chain's CDR3 is CASSREDFGEQYF. The CDR3 region has the DNA TGTGCCAGCAGTCGGGAGGACTTTGGCGAGCAGTACTTC.